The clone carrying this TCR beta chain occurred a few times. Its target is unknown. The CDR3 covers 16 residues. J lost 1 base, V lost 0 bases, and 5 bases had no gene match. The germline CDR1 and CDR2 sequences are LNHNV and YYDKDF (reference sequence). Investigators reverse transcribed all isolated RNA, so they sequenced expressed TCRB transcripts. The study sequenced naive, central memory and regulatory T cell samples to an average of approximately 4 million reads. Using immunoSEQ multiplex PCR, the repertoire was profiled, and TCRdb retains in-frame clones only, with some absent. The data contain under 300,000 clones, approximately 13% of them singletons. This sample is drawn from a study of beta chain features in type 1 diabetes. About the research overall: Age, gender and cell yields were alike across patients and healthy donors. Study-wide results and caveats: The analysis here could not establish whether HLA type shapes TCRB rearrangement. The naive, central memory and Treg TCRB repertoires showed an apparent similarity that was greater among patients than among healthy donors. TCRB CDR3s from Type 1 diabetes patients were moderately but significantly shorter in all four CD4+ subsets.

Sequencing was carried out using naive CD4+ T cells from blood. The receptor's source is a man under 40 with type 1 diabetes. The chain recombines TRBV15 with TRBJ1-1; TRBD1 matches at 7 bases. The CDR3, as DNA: TGTGCCACCAGCAGAGAGAATAGGGGGCAGAACACTGAAGCTTTCTTT. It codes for CATSRENRGQNTEAFF.